This T cell receptor (beta chain) is from a study of blood T cell repertoires in COVID-19 (dated by TCRdb to 2020 to 2022). Some background on the complete study: Collaborator samples came from the United States, Italy and Spain and covered acute and convalescent phases of COVID-19. Deeply sampled blood TCRbeta repertoires from subjects exposed to, actively infected with, or recovered from COVID-19 were included in the dataset. Samples were obtained from the ongoing ImmuneRACE study (first 160 participants) and from some 1,300 subjects provided by 6 global collaborators. The sample metadata nearly always contained a de-identified subject ID, COVID-19 status, age in years and sex. The material from the prospective study consisted of cDNA or gDNA derived from T cells, B-cell-depleted T cells, or PBMCs. Where HLA class I and class II types were available, the types were taken from metadata supplied by the sample provider, not from assay-based typing. The repertoires were released in a freely available public database intended as a resource for research on the immune response to SARS-CoV-2. General study outcomes and caveats: The quantity of clinical and demographic metadata differed by source and by participant and was supplied without curation.

This clone appeared once. The antigen this receptor binds is unknown. The sample holds no much larger clone one base away, and base qualities are not on file. Based on the germline V gene (reference sequence), the CDR1 and CDR2 sequences are LGHDT and YNNKEL. V gives up 2 bases and J gives up 4 bases, and the segment between their germline ends measures 12 bases. The CDR3 covers 15 residues, taking in both the cysteine and the phenylalanine. Kept here is only the CDR3 DNA, which spans 45 bases and is read in frame from base 1. Collaborating institutions collected whole blood in K2EDTA tubes following their own protocols. For TCRbeta analysis, collaborator samples were shipped as frozen whole blood, as isolated PBMCs, or as DNA extracted from either sample type. The immunoSEQ Assay, a bias-controlled multiplex PCR, was used to amplify TCRbeta CDR3 regions from genomic DNA. On the authors' methods: Within the assay, amplification of reference gene primers was used to estimate how many nucleated cells each sample contained. To quantify the absolute abundance of each unique TCRbeta CDR3 rearrangement, sequence reads were collapsed and filtered. For each sample, productive Simpson clonality was calculated as the square root of Simpson's diversity index over productive rearrangements. The source is immuneACCESS, and TCRdb retained only in-frame sequences with V and J called. Part of the clones is not carried over; for the studies checked, unresolved V genes explain less than half of this, and the remainder is unexplained. V and J calls and clone size follow that table, whereas D and trimming were derived from the DNA. A total of approximately 31,000 clones appear in this sample, about 85% of them only once. The ten top clones hold 15% to 20% of the sample.

This sequence was found in a woman aged 60 to 75 with active COVID-19. The rearrangement combines TRBV3-1 (or the pseudogene TRBV3-2) with TRBJ1-3, with TRBD1 as a weak D call on 6 bases. The sample taken for sequencing was peripheral blood. The CDR3 here reads CASSQTPGAGNTIYF. In nucleotide form, the sequence is TGTGCCAGCAGCCAAACGCCAGGGGCCGGAAACACCATATATTTT.